This TCR beta chain was identified during a study of T-cell reconstitution after alpha-beta-depleted transplantation in children. Unique molecular identifiers were built into the TCRbeta library. TCRdb redid the calling of the PCR reads with MiXCR, one entry per CDR3 protein. The sample contains more than 85,000 distinct CDR3 sequences, about 6% of which appear only once. The table lists this clonotype with many counts. Its antigen is still unknown. Overall study findings and caveats: T cells produced anew were the main source of T-cell counts and diversity one year after transplant. The study traced high day-60 TCRbeta diversity in some patients to surviving recipient T cells and thymic progenitors. Expanded graft clones, several hundred of them, were reportedly the source of alpha-beta T cells about two months after transplant.

Trimming pared 2 bases from V and 4 bases from J, leaving 9 bases between. Germline V gene data show CDR1 as ENHRY and CDR2 as SYGVKD. The CDR3 has 13 residues. This clonotype was sampled from a female patient aged 2-15 years who had a stem cell transplant for Fanconi anemia, so the T cells may come from the graft donor. Sequences were derived from PBMCs, mostly from graft donor cells, sampled 60 days after TCRalphabeta/CD19-depleted stem cell transplant. This chain joins TRBV10-3 and TRBJ2-7; tentatively, D is TRBD1 (6 bases). The CDR3 DNA reads as TGTGCCATCAGTGAGGCCAGGGGTTACGAGCAGTACTTC. Protein product: CAISEARGYEQYF.